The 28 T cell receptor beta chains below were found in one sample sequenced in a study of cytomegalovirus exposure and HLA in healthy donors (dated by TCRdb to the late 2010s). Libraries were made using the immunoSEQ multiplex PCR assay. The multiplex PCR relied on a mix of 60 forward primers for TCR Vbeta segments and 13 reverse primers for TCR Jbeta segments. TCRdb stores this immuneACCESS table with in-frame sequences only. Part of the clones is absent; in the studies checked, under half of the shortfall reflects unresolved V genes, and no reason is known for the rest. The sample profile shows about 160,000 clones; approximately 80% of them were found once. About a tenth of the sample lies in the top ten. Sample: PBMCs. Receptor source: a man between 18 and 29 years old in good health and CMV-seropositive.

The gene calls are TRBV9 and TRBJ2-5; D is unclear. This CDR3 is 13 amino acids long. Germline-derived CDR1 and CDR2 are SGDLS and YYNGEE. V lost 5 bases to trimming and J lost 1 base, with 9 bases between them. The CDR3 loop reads CASSPGIQETQYF. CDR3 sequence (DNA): TGTGCCAGCAGTCCGGGTATCCAAGAGACCCAGTACTTC.

The DNA of the CDR3 is TGTGCCAGCAGCTTCGGACAGGGATCCTACGAGCAGTACTTC. Translated, it gives CASSFGQGSYEQYF. The genes are TRBV5-6 and TRBJ2-7, with 8 bases aligning to TRBD1. V lost 2 bases, J lost 1 base, and 2 bases stayed unmatched. The germline V gene has CDR1 SGHDT and CDR2 YYEEEE. The CDR3 covers 14 residues.

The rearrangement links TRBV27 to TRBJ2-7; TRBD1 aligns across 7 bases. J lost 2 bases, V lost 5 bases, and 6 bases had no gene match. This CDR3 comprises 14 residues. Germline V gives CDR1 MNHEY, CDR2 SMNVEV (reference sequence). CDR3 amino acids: CASSPPGGTYEQYF. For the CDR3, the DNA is TGTGCCAGCAGTCCCCCAGGGGGAACCTACGAGCAGTACTTC.

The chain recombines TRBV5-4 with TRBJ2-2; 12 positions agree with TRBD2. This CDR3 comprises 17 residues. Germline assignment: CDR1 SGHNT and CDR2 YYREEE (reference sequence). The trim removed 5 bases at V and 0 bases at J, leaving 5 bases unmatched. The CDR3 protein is CASRTGLAGTNTGELFF. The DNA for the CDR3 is TGTGCCAGCAGGACCGGACTAGCGGGGACGAACACCGGGGAGCTGTTTTTT. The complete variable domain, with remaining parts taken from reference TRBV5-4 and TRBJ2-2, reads ETGVTQSPTHLIKTRGQQVTLRCSSQSGHNTVSWYQQALGQGPQFIFQYYREEENGRGNFPPRFSGLQFPNYSSELNVNALELDDSALYLCASRTGLAGTNTGELFFGEGSRLTVL.

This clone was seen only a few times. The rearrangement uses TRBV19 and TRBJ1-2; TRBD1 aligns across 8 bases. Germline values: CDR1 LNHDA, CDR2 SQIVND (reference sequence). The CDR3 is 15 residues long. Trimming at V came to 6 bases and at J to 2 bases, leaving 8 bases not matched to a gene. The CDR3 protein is CASSKNRGVNYGYTF. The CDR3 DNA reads TGTGCCAGTAGCAAAAACAGGGGGGTCAACTATGGCTACACCTTC. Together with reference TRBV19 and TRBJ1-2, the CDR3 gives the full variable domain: DGGITQSPKYLFRKEGQNVTLSCEQNLNHDAMYWYRQDPGQGLRLIYYSQIVNDFQKGDIAEGYSVSREKKESFPLTVTSAQKNPTAFYLCASSKNRGVNYGYTFGSGTRLTVV.

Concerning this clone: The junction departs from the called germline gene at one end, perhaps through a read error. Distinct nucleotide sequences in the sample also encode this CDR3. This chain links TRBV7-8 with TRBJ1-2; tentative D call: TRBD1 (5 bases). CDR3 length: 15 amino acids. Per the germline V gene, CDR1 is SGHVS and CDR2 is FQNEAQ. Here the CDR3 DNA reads TGCGCCAGCAGCCCTTGGGGGGTTATGAACTATGGCTACACCTTC. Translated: CASSPWGVMNYGYTF.

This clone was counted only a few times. The CDR3 protein is CAWSATGTGSTDTQYF. The CDR3 region has the DNA TGTGCCTGGAGTGCGACCGGGACAGGAAGCACAGATACGCAGTATTTT. The rearrangement joins TRBV30 to TRBJ2-3, with 8 nucleotides matching TRBD1. Germline CDR1 and CDR2: GTSNPN and SVGIG (reference sequence). The CDR3 is 16 amino acids. Trimming removed 1 base from V and 0 bases from J; junction bases left unmatched: 6. Supplemented by reference TRBV30 and TRBJ2-3, the full variable domain reads SQTIHQWPATLVQPVGSPLSLECTVEGTSNPNLYWYRQAAGRGLQLLFYSVGIGQISSEVPQNLSASRPQDRQFILSSKKLLLSDSGFYLCAWSATGTGSTDTQYFGPGTRLTVL.

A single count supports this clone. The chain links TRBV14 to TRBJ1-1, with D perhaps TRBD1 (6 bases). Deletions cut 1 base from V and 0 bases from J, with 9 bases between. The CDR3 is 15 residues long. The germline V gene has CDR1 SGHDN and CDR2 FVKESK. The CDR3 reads CASSQVGGLNTEAFF. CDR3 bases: TGTGCCAGCAGCCAAGTTGGGGGCTTGAACACTGAAGCTTTCTTT. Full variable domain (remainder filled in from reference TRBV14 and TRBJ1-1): EAGVTQFPSHSVIEKGQTVTLRCDPISGHDNLYWYRRVMGKEIKFLLHFVKESKQDESGMPNNRFLAERTGGTYSTLKVQPAELEDSGVYFCASSQVGGLNTEAFFGQGTRLTVV.

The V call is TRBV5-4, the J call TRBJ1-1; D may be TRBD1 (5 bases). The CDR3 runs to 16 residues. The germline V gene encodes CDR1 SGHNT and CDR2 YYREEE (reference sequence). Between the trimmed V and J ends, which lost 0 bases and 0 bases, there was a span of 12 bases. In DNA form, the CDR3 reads TGTGCCAGCAGCTTGGGGGTACAGGCAATGAACACTGAAGCTTTCTTT. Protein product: CASSLGVQAMNTEAFF.

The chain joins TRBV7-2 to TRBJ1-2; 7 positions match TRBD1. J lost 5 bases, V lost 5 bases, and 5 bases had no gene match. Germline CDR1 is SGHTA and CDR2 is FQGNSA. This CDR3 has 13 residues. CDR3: CASSRGTAYGYTF. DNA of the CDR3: TGTGCCAGCAGCCGTGGGACAGCTTATGGCTACACCTTC.

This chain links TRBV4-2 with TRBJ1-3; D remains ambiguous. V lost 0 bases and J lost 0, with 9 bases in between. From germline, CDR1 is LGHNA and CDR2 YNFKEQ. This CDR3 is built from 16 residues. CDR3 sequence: CASSQDPGISGNTIYF. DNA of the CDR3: TGTGCCAGCAGCCAAGATCCAGGTATCTCTGGAAACACCATATATTTT.

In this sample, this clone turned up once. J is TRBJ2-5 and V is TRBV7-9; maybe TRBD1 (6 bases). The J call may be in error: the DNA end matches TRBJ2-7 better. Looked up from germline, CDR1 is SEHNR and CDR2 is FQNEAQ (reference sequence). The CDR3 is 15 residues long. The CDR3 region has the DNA TGTGCCAGCAGCACCCCAGACAGGAGACCCTACGAGCAGTACTTC. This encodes CASSTPDRRPYEQYF.

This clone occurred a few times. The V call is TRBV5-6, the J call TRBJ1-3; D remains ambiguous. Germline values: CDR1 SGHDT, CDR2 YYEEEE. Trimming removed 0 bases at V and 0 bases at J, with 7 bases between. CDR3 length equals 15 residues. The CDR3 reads CASSLVGSSGNTIYF. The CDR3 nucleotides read TGTGCCAGCAGCTTGGTAGGGAGCTCTGGAAACACCATATATTTT.

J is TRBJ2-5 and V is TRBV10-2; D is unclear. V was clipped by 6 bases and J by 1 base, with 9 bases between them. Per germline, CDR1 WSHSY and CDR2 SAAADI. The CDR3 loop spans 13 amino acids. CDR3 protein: CASRAEPQETQYF. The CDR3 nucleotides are TGCGCCAGCAGGGCAGAACCCCAAGAGACCCAGTACTTC.

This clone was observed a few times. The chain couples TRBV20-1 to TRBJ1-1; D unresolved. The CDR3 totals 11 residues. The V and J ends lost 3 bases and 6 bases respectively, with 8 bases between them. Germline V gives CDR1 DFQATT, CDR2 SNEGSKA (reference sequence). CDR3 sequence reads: CSASQYAEAFF. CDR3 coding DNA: TGCAGTGCTAGCCAGTACGCTGAAGCTTTCTTT.

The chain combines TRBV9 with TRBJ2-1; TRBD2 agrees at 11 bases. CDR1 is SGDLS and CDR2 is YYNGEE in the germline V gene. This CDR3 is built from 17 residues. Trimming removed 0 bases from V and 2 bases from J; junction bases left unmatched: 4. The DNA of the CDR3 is TGTGCCAGCAGCGTAGGGAGTAGCGGGGGGGCCTACAATGAGCAGTTCTTC. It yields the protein CASSVGSSGGAYNEQFF.

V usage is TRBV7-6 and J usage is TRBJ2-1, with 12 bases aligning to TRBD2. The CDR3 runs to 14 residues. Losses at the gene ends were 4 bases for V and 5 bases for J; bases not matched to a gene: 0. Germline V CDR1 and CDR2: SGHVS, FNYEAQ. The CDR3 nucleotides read TGTGCCAGCAGCTGGACTAGCGGGGACAATGAGCAGTTCTTC. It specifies CASSWTSGDNEQFF.

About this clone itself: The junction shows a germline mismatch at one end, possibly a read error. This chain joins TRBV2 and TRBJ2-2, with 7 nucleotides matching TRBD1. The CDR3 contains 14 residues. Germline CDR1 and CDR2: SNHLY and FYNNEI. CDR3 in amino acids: CASGDRVPTGELFF. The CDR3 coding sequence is TGTGCCAGCGGTGACAGGGTCCCCACCGGGGAGCTGTTTTTT.

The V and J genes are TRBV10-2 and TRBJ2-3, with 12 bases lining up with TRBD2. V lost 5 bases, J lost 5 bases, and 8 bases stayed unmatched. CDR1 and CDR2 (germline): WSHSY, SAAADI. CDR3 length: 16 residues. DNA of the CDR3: TGCGCCAGCAGTCCCCCTAGCGGGAGGGCCGGAGATACGCAGTATTTT. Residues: CASSPPSGRAGDTQYF.

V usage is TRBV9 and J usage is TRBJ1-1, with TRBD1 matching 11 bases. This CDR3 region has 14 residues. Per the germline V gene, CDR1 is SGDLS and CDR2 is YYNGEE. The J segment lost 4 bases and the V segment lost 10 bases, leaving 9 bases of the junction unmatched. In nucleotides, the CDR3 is TGTGCCGGACAGGGGGCGCGAGGGAGCACTGAAGCTTTCTTT. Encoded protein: CAGQGARGSTEAFF.

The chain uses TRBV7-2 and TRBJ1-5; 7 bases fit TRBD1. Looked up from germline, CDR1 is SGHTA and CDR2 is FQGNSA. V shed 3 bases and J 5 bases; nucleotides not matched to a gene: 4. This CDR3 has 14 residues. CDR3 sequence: CASSFRQGDQPQHF. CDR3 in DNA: TGTGCCAGCAGCTTCAGACAGGGCGATCAGCCCCAGCATTTT.

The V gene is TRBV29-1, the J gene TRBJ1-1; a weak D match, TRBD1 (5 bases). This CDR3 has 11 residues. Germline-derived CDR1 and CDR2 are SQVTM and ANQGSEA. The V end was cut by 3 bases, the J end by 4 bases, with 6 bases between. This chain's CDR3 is CSVEGGTEAFF. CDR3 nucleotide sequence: TGCAGCGTTGAGGGGGGCACTGAAGCTTTCTTT.

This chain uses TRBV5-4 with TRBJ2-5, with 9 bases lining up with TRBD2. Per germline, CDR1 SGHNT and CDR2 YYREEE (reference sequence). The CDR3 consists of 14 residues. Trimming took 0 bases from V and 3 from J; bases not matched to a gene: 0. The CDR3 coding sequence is TGTGCCAGCAGCTTGGCTAGCGGGGAAGAGACCCAGTACTTC. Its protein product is CASSLASGEETQYF.

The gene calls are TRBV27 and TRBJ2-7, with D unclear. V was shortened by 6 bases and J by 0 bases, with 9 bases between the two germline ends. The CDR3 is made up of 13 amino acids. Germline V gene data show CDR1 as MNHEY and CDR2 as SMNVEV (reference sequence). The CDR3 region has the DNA TGTGCCAGCAGCCCCGCGGACTCCTACGAGCAGTACTTC. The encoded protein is CASSPADSYEQYF.

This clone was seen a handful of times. The CDR3, as DNA: TGTGCCAGCTCACCACCCGTGGGGGGGCTAGAGACCCAGTACTTC. Protein product: CASSPPVGGLETQYF. V is TRBV18 and J is TRBJ2-5; tentative D call: TRBD2 (7 bases). Trimming stripped 0 bases from V and 4 bases from J, with 12 bases between. CDR3 size: 15 residues. CDR1 and CDR2 (germline): KGHSH, LQKENI.

The CDR3 coding sequence is TGTGCCAGCAGTTTTAGACAGGGAACCACCGGGGAGCTGTTTTTT. Translation: CASSFRQGTTGELFF. V and J are TRBV27 and TRBJ2-2; 7 bases map to TRBD1. Germline assignment: CDR1 MNHEY and CDR2 SMNVEV (reference sequence). J gave up 4 bases and V 3 bases, and 5 bases lay outside the gene matches. The CDR3 spans 15 residues.

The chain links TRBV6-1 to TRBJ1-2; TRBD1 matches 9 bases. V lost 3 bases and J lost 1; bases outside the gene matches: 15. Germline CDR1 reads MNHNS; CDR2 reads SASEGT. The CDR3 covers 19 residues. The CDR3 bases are TGTGCCAGCAGTGACGCAAATTTTCCGGGACAGGGTGATAACTATGGCTACACCTTC. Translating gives CASSDANFPGQGDNYGYTF.

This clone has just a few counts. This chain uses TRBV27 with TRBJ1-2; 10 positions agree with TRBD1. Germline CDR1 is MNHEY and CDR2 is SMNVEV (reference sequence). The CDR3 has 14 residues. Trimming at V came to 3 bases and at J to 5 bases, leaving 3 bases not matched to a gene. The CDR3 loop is CASSFDRGRYGYTF. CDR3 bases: TGTGCCAGCAGTTTTGACAGGGGGCGATATGGCTACACCTTC.